The rows below give T cell receptor beta chains drawn from one sample of a study of Graves' ophthalmopathy and Graves' hyperthyroidism. TCRdb analysed the multiplex PCR reads with MiXCR anew, one entry per CDR3 protein. The table has about 39,000 distinct CDR3 sequences, about 50% seen once; the top ten hold approximately 27%. The source material was peripheral blood. These receptors originate from an adult woman with stable Graves' hyperthyroidism. CDR3s include the opening cysteine and the closing phenylalanine or tryptophan. The D gene is left open where the match is weak. The size entry is marked missing in some rows and otherwise reads once, few, many or a size class.

j_gene | abundance | v_gene | d_gene | CDR3aa | CDR3nt
TRBJ2-5 | - | TRBV7-9 | TRBD1 | CASSPLGQGGSETQYF | TGTGCCAGTAGTCCGCTTGGACAGGGGGGATCGGAGACCCAGTACTTC
TRBJ1-6 | once | TRBV7-9 | TRBD1 | CASSFTTGSAYNSPLHF | TGTGCCAGCAGCTTTACGACAGGGTCGGCCTATAATTCACCCCTCCACTTT
TRBJ2-7 | medium-sized | TRBV5-1 | - | CASSLGQGRSEQYF | TGCGCCAGCAGCTTGGGGCAGGGGCGAAGCGAGCAGTACTTC
TRBJ2-5 | - | TRBV11-1 | - | CASSLIGQPGETQYF | TGTGCCAGCAGCTTAATTGGACAACCAGGGGAGACCCAGTACTTC
TRBJ2-5 | - | TRBV19 | - | CASSIGDAEGETQYF | TGTGCCAGTAGTATAGGGGACGCCGAAGGGGAGACCCAGTACTTC
TRBJ2-7 | - | TRBV20-1 | TRBD2 | CSATSGRYEQYF | TGCAGTGCGACTAGCGGGAGGTACGAGCAGTACTTC
TRBJ1-4 | large | TRBV20-1 | TRBD1 | CSAYGQGNEKLFF | TGCAGTGCCTATGGACAGGGTAATGAAAAACTGTTTTTT
TRBJ1-1 | many | TRBV7-2 | - | CASSLEGEFKAFF | TGTGCCAGCAGCTTAGAGGGGGAATTTAAAGCTTTCTTT
TRBJ2-1 | many | TRBV2 | TRBD1 | CASSRGTGAYNEQFF | TGTGCCAGCAGTCGCGGGACAGGGGCATACAATGAGCAGTTCTTC
TRBJ2-5 | - | TRBV29-1 | TRBD1 | CSVAQGEGDRVGTQYF | TGCAGCGTTGCCCAGGGGGAAGGGGACAGGGTCGGGACCCAGTACTTC
TRBJ1-2 | many | TRBV14 | - | CASSYNRNYGYTF | TGTGCCAGCAGCTATAACCGTAACTATGGCTACACCTTC
TRBJ1-4 | few | TRBV2 | - | CASSELEKNEKLFF | TGTGCCAGCAGTGAGTTAGAGAAGAATGAAAAACTGTTTTTT
TRBJ1-2 | - | TRBV29-1 | - | CSVVGGANYGYTF | TGCAGCGTTGTTGGGGGGGCTAACTATGGCTACACCTTC
TRBJ1-1 | - | TRBV5-1 | TRBD1 | CASSLSTGDTEAFF | TGCGCCAGCAGCCTCTCGACAGGGGACACTGAAGCTTTCTTT
TRBJ1-1 | many | TRBV7-7 | - | CASSASVNTEAFF | TGTGCTAGCAGCGCATCCGTGAACACTGAAGCTTTCTTT
TRBJ1-1 | many | TRBV10-1 | - | CASSGPGNTEAFF | TGCGCCAGCAGTGGTCCGGGGAACACTGAAGCTTTCTTT
TRBJ1-1 | - | TRBV2 | TRBD1 | CASSEGQGKSEAFF | TGTGCCAGCAGTGAAGGACAGGGAAAGAGTGAAGCTTTCTTT
TRBJ1-5 | many | TRBV6-5 | TRBD1 | CASSYNDRGQPQHF | TGTGCCAGCAGTTACAACGACAGGGGACAGCCCCAGCATTTT
TRBJ2-3 | many | TRBV5-6 | TRBD2 | CASSRMGLADTQYF | TGTGCCAGCAGCAGAATGGGACTAGCGGATACGCAGTATTTT
TRBJ1-2 | many | TRBV12-3/TRBV12-4 | - | CASSPSVANYGYTF | TGTGCCAGCAGTCCTTCTGTAGCTAACTATGGCTACACCTTC
TRBJ1-1 | - | TRBV20-1 | TRBD1 | CSATQGITEAFF | TGCAGTGCTACACAGGGGATCACTGAAGCTTTCTTT
TRBJ2-7 | many | TRBV5-8 | - | CASSLAADYEQYF | TGTGCCAGCAGCTTGGCGGCAGACTACGAGCAGTACTTC
TRBJ1-1 | many | TRBV7-2 | - | CASSTGSNTEAFF | TGTGCCAGCAGCACAGGGTCGAACACTGAAGCTTTCTTT
TRBJ2-5 | once | TRBV28 | - | CASRTGGGTQYF | TGTGCCAGCAGGACCGGGGGAGGGACCCAGTACTTC
TRBJ1-1 | once | TRBV19 | TRBD1 | CASSRDRDTEAFF | TGTGCCAGTAGTAGGGACAGGGACACTGAAGCCTTCTTT
TRBJ2-7 | once | TRBV5-6 | TRBD2 | CASSWGLAGGEQYF | TGTGCCAGCAGCTGGGGACTAGCGGGAGGCGAGCAGTACTTC
TRBJ2-7 | - | TRBV9 | - | CASSPGRDRPYSYEQYF | TGTGCCAGCAGCCCAGGGAGGGACAGGCCATACTCCTACGAGCAGTACTTC
TRBJ1-1 | - | TRBV29-1 | - | CSDGGAVNTGAFF | TGCAGCGACGGGGGAGCGGTAAACACTGGAGCTTTCTTT
TRBJ2-6 | many | TRBV5-1 | - | CASSLVGAGSGANVLTF | TGCGCCAGCAGCTTGGTAGGGGCCGGCTCTGGGGCCAACGTCCTGACTTTC
TRBJ2-7 | - | TRBV7-9 | TRBD1 | CASSQGPGQHYEQYF | TGTGCCAGCAGCCAAGGGCCGGGACAGCACTACGAGCAGTACTTC
TRBJ1-2 | - | TRBV18 | TRBD1 | CASSDQGTGHGYTF | TGTGCCAGCTCCGACCAGGGGACAGGACATGGCTACACCTTC
TRBJ1-1 | - | TRBV4-1 | TRBD1 | CASSQSQGPLNTEAFF | TGCGCCAGCAGCCAATCACAGGGGCCCTTGAACACTGAAGCTTTCTTT
TRBJ2-6 | - | TRBV25-1 | - | CASSEAGATEAF | TGTGCCAGCAGTGAGGCAGGGGCCACTGAAGCTTTC
TRBJ2-7 | many | TRBV28 | - | CASSLRTAFSYEQYF | TGTGCCAGCAGCCTGCGGACAGCCTTCTCCTACGAGCAGTACTTC
TRBJ2-5 | - | TRBV29-1 | TRBD1 | CNVRKGQQETQYF | TGCAACGTCAGGAAGGGACAGCAAGAGACCCAGTACTTC
TRBJ1-1 | - | TRBV7-9 | TRBD1 | CASSLVGQGAGTEAFF | TGTGCCAGCAGCTTAGTGGGGCAGGGGGCCGGCACTGAAGCTTTCTTT
TRBJ2-5 | many | TRBV30 | - | CAWALQETQYF | TGTGCCTGGGCCCTACAAGAGACCCAGTACTTC
TRBJ1-5 | many | TRBV18 | - | CASSPSNQPQHF | TGTGCCAGCTCACCTTCAAATCAGCCCCAGCATTTT
TRBJ1-1 | many | TRBV9 | - | CASSVQPQRSPSEAFF | TGTGCCAGCAGCGTGCAACCCCAACGGTCCCCGTCCGAAGCTTTCTTT
TRBJ2-7 | many | TRBV19 | - | CASSTGREGGEQYF | TGTGCCAGTAGTACGGGACGCGAAGGGGGCGAGCAGTACTTC
TRBJ1-6 | medium-sized | TRBV15 | TRBD1 | CATSRGTGGLGSPLHF | TGTGCCACCAGCAGAGGGACAGGGGGATTAGGATCACCCCTCCACTTT
TRBJ2-7 | many | TRBV7-9 | - | CASSPQTGLLEQYF | TGTGCCAGCAGCCCCCAGACAGGACTCTTGGAGCAGTACTTC
TRBJ2-5 | - | TRBV20-1 | TRBD2 | CSAREYTSGRAGQTQYF | TGCAGTGCTAGAGAGTACACTAGCGGGAGGGCCGGGCAGACCCAGTACTTC
TRBJ2-7 | once | TRBV20-1 | TRBD1 | CSALRGDRGPYEQYF | TGCAGTGCTCTTCGCGGGGACAGGGGACCGTACGAGCAGTACTTC
TRBJ2-7 | - | TRBV29-1 | - | CSVEGGHEHF | TGCAGCGTTGAGGGTGGGCACGAGCACTTC